The 5 T cell receptor beta chains presented below share a single source sample, sequenced in a study of blood T cell repertoires in COVID-19. TCRdb keeps only in-frame clones here, not all; method: immunoSEQ multiplex PCR. The sample lists around 260,000 clones, over 75% occurring once. Sequencing used PBMCs or T cells enriched from blood (not recorded which). The receptors here all came from a woman between 25 and 40 years old who had recovered from COVID-19.

The chain couples TRBV27 to TRBJ2-2, with D unclear. V dropped 2 bases and J dropped 3 bases, with 7 bases sitting between them. The germline gives CDR1 MNHEY, CDR2 SMNVEV (reference sequence). The CDR3 consists of 14 residues. The CDR3 region has the DNA TGTGCCAGCAGTTTAACCTACGACACCGGGGAGCTGTTTTTT. As protein: CASSLTYDTGELFF.

This chain links TRBV4-2 with TRBJ2-7; TRBD2 aligns across 9 bases. CDR3 length: 13 residues. V was pared by 4 bases and J by 7 bases, with 5 bases of the junction left unmatched. The germline gives CDR1 LGHNA, CDR2 YNFKEQ. CDR3 protein: CASSPGLAREQYF. CDR3 nucleotides: TGTGCCAGCAGCCCCGGACTAGCGCGGGAGCAGTACTTC.

V gene TRBV9 combines with J gene TRBJ2-7, with TRBD1 identical over 10 bases. This CDR3 is built from 16 residues. From germline, CDR1 is SGDLS and CDR2 YYNGEE. The junction had 10 bases not matched to a gene; V was cut back by 0 bases and J by 7 bases. The DNA for the CDR3 is TGTGCCAGCAGCGTAGGGACGACAGGGGGCTTGTGGGAGCAGTACTTC. Its protein product is CASSVGTTGGLWEQYF.

The gene calls are TRBV19 and TRBJ2-1, with 9 bases matching TRBD1. Trimming cost V 5 bases and J 6 bases; bases outside gene matches: 11. In germline, CDR1 is LNHDA, CDR2 SQIVND (reference sequence). This CDR3 has 16 amino acids. The CDR3 here is CASSLPGQGIGNEQFF. In nucleotides, the CDR3 is TGTGCCAGTAGTTTACCGGGACAGGGAATAGGCAATGAGCAGTTCTTC.

J is TRBJ1-2 and V is TRBV2, with 10 bases matching TRBD1. The CDR3 loop spans 14 amino acids. The germline gives CDR1 SNHLY, CDR2 FYNNEI. Germline trimming cut 6 bases from V and 4 bases from J; bases unmatched to any gene: 5. CDR3 in amino acids: CASSGGDRGYGYTF. The CDR3, as DNA: TGTGCCAGCAGCGGAGGGGACAGGGGCTATGGCTACACCTTC.